This TCR beta chain was captured by sequencing in a study of blood T cell repertoires in COVID-19. Overall study context: COVID-19 samples, acute and convalescent, were from the United States, Italy and Spain.

Methods used by the authors: Counts of nucleated cells, estimated from reference gene primer amplification, were obtained. Sequenced by immunoSEQ multiplex PCR; TCRdb stores in-frame clones only, minus some. V, J and clone size derive from that table, while D and trimming were established from the DNA sequence. The data contain about 670,000 clones, about 87% of them singletons. Germline CDR1 MNHEY, CDR2 SVGAGI. This CDR3 is built from 15 residues. V gave up 7 bases and J gave up 8 bases, with 23 bases separating them. This receptor was identified in a woman aged 18-35 years with acute or convalescent COVID-19. The rearrangement joins TRBV6-5 to TRBJ1-2, with D possibly matching TRBD1 (6 bases). Specimen: peripheral blood. The CDR3 is CASTSDRRTMGGYTF. Written as DNA, the CDR3 is TGTGCCAGCACTAGTGACAGGCGGACAATGGGGGGCTACACCTTC.